The 31 T cell receptor beta chains presented below share a single source sample, sequenced in a study of blood T cells in healthy people across ages. The authors ran a second PCR of about 6 to 11 cycles using a sample-barcoded 5' primer and a J-beta primer mix. TCRdb ran MiXCR on the 5' RACE reads and lists one entry per CDR3 protein. This repertoire shows about 320,000 distinct CDR3 sequences, roughly a quarter found once; its top ten account for 29%. Sequenced input: blood. These receptors originate from a woman in her seventies in good health.

This chain connects TRBV6-1 to TRBJ2-1; D gene ambiguous. CDR1 is MNHNS, CDR2 SASEGT, per germline. This CDR3 is 11 amino acids long. V lost 3 bases, J lost 5 bases, and 2 bases lay in between. The CDR3 loop reads CASSDHNEQFF. In DNA, the CDR3 is TGTGCCAGCAGTGACCACAATGAGCAGTTCTTC.

V is TRBV7-9 and J is TRBJ2-1; no clear D gene. CDR1 and CDR2 from the germline V gene are SEHNR and FQNEAQ (reference sequence). This CDR3 is built from 14 residues. Trimming stripped 6 bases from V and 5 bases from J, with 14 bases between. The CDR3 reads CASRWQDGNNEQFF. In DNA form, the CDR3 reads TGTGCCAGCAGGTGGCAGGACGGAAACAATGAGCAGTTCTTC. Full variable domain (outside the CDR3, taken from reference TRBV7-9 and TRBJ2-1): DTGVSQNPRHKITKRGQNVTFRCDPISEHNRLYWYRQTLGQGPEFLTYFQNEAQLEKSRLLSDRFSAERPKGSFSTLEIQRTEQGDSAMYLCASRWQDGNNEQFFGPGTRLTVL.

This clonotype has ten or more counts. For the CDR3, the DNA is TGTGCCAGCAGTCTGACAGGGGGCAATCAGCCCCAGCATTTT. Translated, it gives CASSLTGGNQPQHF. The J gene is TRBJ1-5, the V gene TRBV28, with 8 positions matching TRBD1. Germline V gives CDR1 MDHEN, CDR2 SYDVKM. The trim removed 5 bases at V and 2 bases at J, leaving 2 bases unmatched. The CDR3 is 14 residues long.

This chain joins TRBV28 and TRBJ2-2, with 8 bases lining up with TRBD2. Germline lookup yields CDR1 MDHEN and CDR2 SYDVKM. V lost 6 bases and J lost 0; bases outside the gene matches: 3. The CDR3 extends over 15 amino acids. In DNA form, the CDR3 reads TGTGCCAGCAGGGGAGCGGGAGCGAACACCGGGGAGCTGTTTTTT. Translating gives CASRGAGANTGELFF.

This clonotype was seen only a few times. The V and J genes are TRBV5-1 and TRBJ2-1; maybe TRBD2 (6 bases). The last part of the DNA fits TRBJ2-5 better; the J call may be wrong. The germline gives CDR1 SGHRS, CDR2 YFSETQ. CDR3 size: 15 residues. CDR3 nucleotides: TGCGCCAGCAGCGAAGGACTAAAGGGTCAAAAGACCCAGTACTTC. Amino acid sequence: CASSEGLKGQKTQYF.

This rearrangement joins TRBV4-3 to TRBJ1-4; no clear D gene. V gave up 2 bases and J gave up 8 bases, with 21 bases separating them. The germline CDR1 and CDR2 sequences are LGHNA and YSLEER. CDR3 size: 17 residues. The CDR3 protein is CASSQQDANPSREKLFF. Written as DNA, the CDR3 is TGCGCCAGCAGCCAACAGGACGCCAACCCCTCCCGGGAAAAACTGTTTTTT.

This clonotype has just a few counts. The chain combines TRBV18 with TRBJ2-7, with D tentatively TRBD2 (5 bases). V was pared by 2 bases and J by 5 bases, with 10 bases between. The CDR3 is 13 residues long. Germline CDR1 and CDR2: KGHSH and LQKENI. This CDR3 is CASSPTSRDEQYF. The CDR3 DNA follows: TGTGCCAGCTCACCAACTTCGAGGGACGAGCAGTACTTC.

V and J are TRBV19 and TRBJ1-5; unclear D gene. The V end was cut by 3 bases, the J end by 2 bases, with 11 bases between. Germline CDR1 is LNHDA and CDR2 is SQIVND (reference sequence). The CDR3 is 15 amino acids. The CDR3 coding sequence is TGTGCCAGTAGTATGCGAGGTTACGGCAATCAGCCCCAGCATTTT. Translation gives CASSMRGYGNQPQHF.

The V gene is TRBV7-2, the J gene TRBJ2-1; D remains unclear. This CDR3 is built from 12 residues. The V end was cut by 1 base, the J end by 10 bases, with 8 bases between. Germline lookup yields CDR1 SGHTA and CDR2 FQGNSA. The CDR3 reads CASSLDGSEQFF. The CDR3 nucleotides are TGTGCCAGCAGCTTAGATGGGTCAGAGCAGTTCTTC.

The chain carries TRBV20-1 and TRBJ2-3, with D hard to call. The V end was cut by 1 base, the J end by 2 bases, with 7 bases between. The CDR3 is made up of 13 amino acids. CDR1 and CDR2 (germline): DFQATT, SNEGSKA (reference sequence). CDR3 protein: CSARADSTDTQYF. DNA for the CDR3: TGCAGTGCTAGAGCCGATTCCACAGATACGCAGTATTTT.

V and J are TRBV14 and TRBJ2-6; D is uncertain. In germline, CDR1 is SGHDN, CDR2 FVKESK. The V gene lost 3 bases and the J gene lost 3 bases, with 12 bases spanning the gap. This CDR3 is built from 16 residues. The CDR3 sequence: CASSQTFSSGANVLTF. The CDR3 DNA follows: TGTGCCAGCAGCCAGACTTTCTCGAGTGGGGCCAACGTCCTGACTTTC.

This clonotype appeared a few times. V usage is TRBV13 and J usage is TRBJ1-4; perhaps TRBD1 as D (5 bases). The CDR3 contains 15 residues. The V and J ends lost 2 bases and 2 bases respectively, with 9 bases between them. Per germline, CDR1 PRHDT and CDR2 FYEKMQ (reference sequence). The CDR3 DNA sequence: TGTGCCAGCAGCTTAAGGGGACCTACTAATGAAAAACTGTTTTTT. This gives the protein CASSLRGPTNEKLFF. Using reference TRBV13 and TRBJ1-4 for the parts outside the CDR3, the full variable domain is AAGVIQSPRHLIKEKRETATLKCYPIPRHDTVYWYQQGPGQDPQFLISFYEKMQSDKGSIPDRFSAQQFSDYHSELNMSSLELGDSALYFCASSLRGPTNEKLFFGSGTQLSVL.

The chain couples TRBV9 to TRBJ2-5; TRBD2 aligns across 12 bases. Per germline, CDR1 SGDLS and CDR2 YYNGEE. The CDR3 extends over 17 amino acids. With V trimmed by 0 bases and J by 1 base, 4 bases remained unmatched. The CDR3 spells CASSVAPSGRAQETQYF. The CDR3 bases are TGTGCCAGCAGCGTAGCCCCTAGCGGGAGGGCCCAAGAGACCCAGTACTTC.

This chain joins TRBV5-1 and TRBJ1-1, with D tentatively TRBD1 (5 bases). CDR3 length equals 14 residues. Looked up from germline, CDR1 is SGHRS and CDR2 is YFSETQ. V gave up 5 bases and J gave up 0 bases, with 11 bases separating them. The CDR3 nucleotides read TGCGCCAGCAGTAACGACAGATTGAACACTGAAGCTTTCTTT. Translating it yields CASSNDRLNTEAFF.

This clonotype was seen more than once but under ten times. This chain uses TRBV15 with TRBJ2-3, with 7 bases fitting TRBD1. This CDR3 has 17 residues. The V and J ends lost 3 bases and 4 bases, in that order; junction bases with no gene match: 13. Germline V gene data show CDR1 as LNHNV and CDR2 as YYDKDF (reference sequence). CDR3 in amino acids: CATSSDRTGKLSDTQYF. The CDR3 coding sequence is TGTGCCACCAGCAGTGACCGGACAGGCAAACTCTCAGATACGCAGTATTTT. The variable domain in full, completed from reference TRBV15 and TRBJ2-3, reads DAMVIQNPRYQVTQFGKPVTLSCSQTLNHNVMYWYQQKSSQAPKLLFHYYDKDFNNEADTPDNFQSRRPNTSFCFLDIRSPGLGDTAMYLCATSSDRTGKLSDTQYFGPGTRLTVL.

The chain employs TRBV6-1 and TRBJ2-1; 7 nucleotides agree with TRBD2. Germline CDR1 reads MNHNS; CDR2 reads SASEGT. This CDR3 has 18 amino acids. V lost 6 bases and J lost 3; bases outside the gene matches: 17. As DNA, the CDR3 is TGTGCCAGCAGCTTTCTAGGCCCCGGCGGGAGTTACTACAATGAGCAGTTCTTC. Encoded protein: CASSFLGPGGSYYNEQFF.

This clonotype was picked up a small number of times. The chain has TRBV5-1 and TRBJ1-2; perhaps TRBD1 as D (6 bases). The CDR3 runs to 14 residues. With 4 bases removed from V and 1 base from J, the gap between germline ends came to 11 bases. CDR1 and CDR2 from the germline V gene are SGHRS and YFSETQ. This chain's CDR3 is CASSPGTSNYGYTF. Written as DNA, the CDR3 is TGCGCCAGCAGCCCCGGGACAAGTAACTATGGCTACACCTTC.

This chain connects TRBV28 to TRBJ1-1; TRBD1 agrees at 7 bases. The germline gives CDR1 MDHEN, CDR2 SYDVKM. V was clipped by 5 bases and J by 10 bases; unmatched bases: 16. The CDR3 runs 15 residues. The CDR3 spells CASSLYLPGQGVAFF. Written as DNA, the CDR3 is TGTGCCAGCAGTCTTTATCTCCCCGGGCAGGGGGTAGCTTTCTTT.

The J gene is TRBJ2-2, the V gene TRBV7-4; D is unresolved. Trimming shortened V by 3 bases and J by 4 bases, and 12 bases separated the two germline ends. Per the germline V gene, CDR1 is SGHVT and CDR2 is SQSDAQ. The CDR3 covers 15 residues. The CDR3 protein is CASSFSSLVTGELFF. The CDR3 coding sequence is TGTGCCAGCAGCTTCTCCTCCCTGGTCACCGGGGAGCTGTTTTTT.

The table lists this clonotype with a few counts. The chain joins TRBV18 to TRBJ2-3, with D possibly being TRBD2 (6 bases). From germline, CDR1 is KGHSH and CDR2 LQKENI. V lost 8 bases to trimming and J lost 0 bases, with 9 bases between them. This CDR3 has 13 amino acids. CDR3 sequence reads: CASTGTSTDTQYF. CDR3 coding DNA: TGTGCCAGCACGGGGACTAGCACAGATACGCAGTATTTT.

This clonotype showed up just a few times. The chain combines TRBV29-1 with TRBJ2-5; D ambiguous. From germline, CDR1 is SQVTM and CDR2 ANQGSEA. Trimming left V 2 bases short and J 1 base short, with 8 bases between. The CDR3 loop spans 13 amino acids. Here the CDR3 reads CSVETEFQETQYF. In nucleotides, the CDR3 is TGCAGCGTTGAAACAGAATTCCAAGAGACCCAGTACTTC.

This clonotype was seen only a few times. The chain employs TRBV28 and TRBJ2-4, with a possible D match to TRBD2 (5 bases). There are 13 residues in the CDR3. Trimming took off 7 bases at V and 6 bases at J, with 13 bases between the two ends. Germline lookup yields CDR1 MDHEN and CDR2 SYDVKM. CDR3 nucleotides: TGTGCCAGCACGAGGGCAGCAGTAAACATTCAGTACTTC. It yields the protein CASTRAAVNIQYF.

In this sample, this clonotype turned up a few times. The CDR3 DNA is TGTGCCAGCGTCAGACTGAACACTGAAGCTTTCTTT. Translating gives CASVRLNTEAFF. The chain carries TRBV6-1 and TRBJ1-1; D remains unclear. The CDR3 contains 12 residues. V was cut by 8 bases and J by 0 bases, with 7 bases left in between. The germline V gene encodes CDR1 MNHNS and CDR2 SASEGT.

J is TRBJ1-4 and V is TRBV7-2; 8 positions agree with TRBD1. The CDR3 loop spans 15 amino acids. Germline CDR1 is SGHTA and CDR2 is FQGNSA. V trimming: 3 bases; J trimming: 6 bases; junction bases outside the gene matches: 6. CDR3 nucleotides: TGTGCCAGCAGCTTCTCTGGACAGGGAGATGAAAAACTGTTTTTT. This sequence encodes CASSFSGQGDEKLFF. Filled out from reference TRBV7-2 and TRBJ1-4, the complete variable domain reads GAGVSQSPSNKVTEKGKDVELRCDPISGHTALYWYRQSLGQGLEFLIYFQGNSAPDKSGLPSDRFSAERTGGSVSTLTIQRTQQEDSAVYLCASSFSGQGDEKLFFGSGTQLSVL.

This clonotype has only a few counts. V is TRBV20-1 and J is TRBJ2-5, with TRBD1 as a possible D gene (6 bases). The J call may be faulty, since TRBJ2-7 better matches the DNA end. Germline CDR1 is DFQATT and CDR2 is SNEGSKA (reference sequence). This CDR3 has 15 amino acids. As DNA, the CDR3 is TGCAGTGCTGACTCTGGGGACAAAGGAACCTACGAGCAGTACTTC. Translating it yields CSADSGDKGTYEQYF.

The rearrangement links TRBV7-9 to TRBJ2-1; D may be TRBD2 (5 bases). Germline values: CDR1 SEHNR, CDR2 FQNEAQ (reference sequence). There are 13 residues in the CDR3. The CDR3 here is CASQDSTYNEQFF. CDR3 nucleotides: TGTGCTAGCCAGGACTCGACCTACAATGAGCAGTTCTTC.

V and J are TRBV18 and TRBJ2-7; D possibly corresponds to TRBD1 (6 bases). V gave up 3 bases and J gave up 5 bases, with 11 bases separating them. The CDR3 runs 13 residues. Germline V lookup: CDR1 KGHSH, CDR2 LQKENI. The CDR3, as DNA: TGTGCCAGCTCACCGGCACAGGGCGACGAGCAGTACTTC. Its protein product is CASSPAQGDEQYF.

The rearrangement joins TRBV7-6 to TRBJ2-2; the match to TRBD2 covers 9 bases. The J segment lost 6 bases and the V segment lost 0 bases, leaving 8 bases of the junction unmatched. Per the germline V gene, CDR1 is SGHVS and CDR2 is FNYEAQ. The length of the CDR3 is 17 residues. The CDR3, as DNA: TGTGCCAGCAGCTTAGCTGGGACTAGCCCTATCTCCGGGGAGCTGTTTTTT. Amino acid sequence: CASSLAGTSPISGELFF.

The chain uses TRBV6-5 and TRBJ2-5; 15 positions agree with TRBD2. The trim removed 3 bases at V and 3 bases at J, leaving 14 bases unmatched. Looked up from germline, CDR1 is MNHEY and CDR2 is SVGAGI. The CDR3 is made up of 20 amino acids. The CDR3 loop reads CASSYSTGRTSGRAKETQYF. The DNA of the CDR3 is TGTGCCAGCAGTTATAGTACGGGAAGGACTAGCGGGAGGGCCAAAGAGACCCAGTACTTC.

This rearrangement joins TRBV20-1 to TRBJ2-4, with D possibly matching TRBD2 (6 bases). V was cut by 2 bases and J by 1 base, with 21 bases left in between. The CDR3 is made up of 18 amino acids. CDR1 is DFQATT and CDR2 is SNEGSKA in the germline V gene (reference sequence). The CDR3 nucleotides are TGCAGTGCTAGAATACTAGCCGCGGCCTCCGGGGCCAAAAACATTCAGTACTTC. Translating gives CSARILAAASGAKNIQYF.

The chain joins TRBV28 to TRBJ2-1, with D tentatively TRBD2 (6 bases). This CDR3 is 15 amino acids long. With 4 bases removed from V and 6 bases from J, the gap between germline ends came to 16 bases. CDR1 and CDR2 (germline): MDHEN, SYDVKM. This CDR3 reads CASSYSGVLPNEQFF. In DNA form, the CDR3 reads TGTGCCAGCAGTTACTCGGGAGTTCTCCCCAATGAGCAGTTCTTC.